This T cell receptor beta chain came from a study of OX40 agonist ivuxolimab in advanced cancers. In the study overall: Prior anti-PD-1, anti-PD-L1 or anti-CTLA-4 therapy was allowed; 35% to 40% had some. Study outcomes and limitations: The study observed clonal expansion of CD4+ and CD8+ blood T cells by week 6 at 0.1 to 3.0 mg/kg. Undetermined was the antigen specificity of the expanded peripheral T cells.

Notes on this clone: What it binds is unknown.

The investigators sampled blood at baseline, at cycle 4 day 1, and at cycle 7 day 1. Assay used: immunoSEQ multiplex PCR; TCRdb lists only in-frame clones, some missing. The data contain about 61,000 clones, about 86% of them singletons. The sample was CD4+ or CD8+ T cells sorted from blood, taken in a trial of the OX40 agonist ivuxolimab. The TCR comes from an adult with an advanced solid tumor such as melanoma, head and neck, liver or kidney cancer.

CDR3: CASTGTENSPLHF. The CDR3 region has the DNA TGTGCCAGCACGGGGACCGAAAATTCACCCCTCCACTTT. The V gene is TRBV2, the J gene TRBJ1-6; D might be TRBD1 (5 bases). CDR3 length: 13 amino acids. CDR1 SNHLY and CDR2 FYNNEI come from the germline V gene. Trimming stripped 7 bases from V and 7 bases from J, with 11 bases between.